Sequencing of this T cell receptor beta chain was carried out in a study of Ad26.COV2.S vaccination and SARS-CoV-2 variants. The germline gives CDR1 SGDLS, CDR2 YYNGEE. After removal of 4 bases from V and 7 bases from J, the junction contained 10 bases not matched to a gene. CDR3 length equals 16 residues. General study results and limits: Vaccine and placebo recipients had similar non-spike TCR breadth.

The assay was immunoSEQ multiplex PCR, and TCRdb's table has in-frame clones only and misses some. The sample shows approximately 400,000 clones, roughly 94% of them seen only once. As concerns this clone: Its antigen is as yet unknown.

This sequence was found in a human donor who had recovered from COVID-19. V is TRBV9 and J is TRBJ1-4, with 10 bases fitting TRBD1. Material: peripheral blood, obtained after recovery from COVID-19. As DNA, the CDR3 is TGTGCCAGCAGCTTAAGCACCGGGACAGGGGTTGAAAAACTGTTTTTT. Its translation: CASSLSTGTGVEKLFF.